These T cell receptor beta chains were read from a single sample in a study of blood T cell repertoires in COVID-19. Some clones are missing from TCRdb's copy, which holds only in-frame ones; the method was immunoSEQ multiplex PCR. Of roughly 260,000 clones detected, roughly 86% appear once; the ten largest clones hold over 9%. Sequencing input: peripheral blood. Receptor source: a woman under 40 with COVID-19, enrolled during active disease. Each CDR3 is given with its conserved first and last residue. D genes are given only for firm matches. Only part of the rows carry a size: once, few, many, or a class if the clone is expanded.

>TRBD1|.|TRBJ1-6|TRBV25-1
TGTGCCAGCACCCGGACAGGGAATTCACCCCTCCACTTT
CASTRTGNSPLHF
>.|.|TRBJ2-7|TRBV29-1
TGCAGCGTTGCACAGGTTACCTACGAGCAGTACTTC
CSVAQVTYEQYF
>.|.|TRBJ2-3|TRBV19
TGTGCCAGTACCCCTAGGGGCGGGAAACCGGATACGCAGTATTTT
CASTPRGGKPDTQYF
>TRBD2|few|TRBJ2-2|TRBV14
TGTGCCAGCAGCCTCGGCGGGGGGACCGGGGAGCTGTTTTTT
CASSLGGGTGELFF
>TRBD2|.|TRBJ2-1|TRBV7-9
TGTGCCAGCAGCTTATTTATGACTAGCGGTCGTGAGCAGTTCTTC
CASSLFMTSGREQFF
>TRBD1|.|TRBJ2-2|TRBV5-1
TGCGCCAGCAGCTTGGAGACAGGGGCGAACACCGGGGAGCTGTTTTTT
CASSLETGANTGELFF
>.|once|TRBJ1-4|TRBV10-2
TGCGCCAGCAGCGAAGGACAGTCGGAACTGTTTTTT
CASSEGQSELFF
>TRBD2|few|TRBJ2-1|TRBV5-4
TGTGCCAGCAGCGCCCATCGACTAGCGGGAGGAAATGAGCAGTTCTTC
CASSAHRLAGGNEQFF
>.|.|TRBJ2-1|TRBV4-1
TGCGCCAGCAGCCTAGGGGGAGCGGCCCCCTACAATGAGCAGTTCTTC
CASSLGGAAPYNEQFF
>.|.|TRBJ1-5|TRBV5-1
TGCGCCAGCAGCTTGGGGACAGACAATCAGCCCCAGCATTTT
CASSLGTDNQPQHF
>.|.|TRBJ2-7|TRBV6-5
TGTGCCAGCAGTACTGTGTACGAGCAGTACTTC
CASSTVYEQYF
>.|.|TRBJ1-3|TRBV4-3
TGCGCCAGCAGCCAGGCTTCAGGGTCGTACGGAAACACCATATATTTT
CASSQASGSYGNTIYF
>TRBD1|.|TRBJ1-3|TRBV3-1/TRBV3-2
TGTGCCAGCAGCCATCTGGGACAGGCGGACGGAAACACCATATATTTT
CASSHLGQADGNTIYF
>TRBD2|.|TRBJ2-2|TRBV7-9
TGTGCCAGCAGCCCAGACTCATGGGGGAGGGCCGGCGGGGAGCTGTTTTTT
CASSPDSWGRAGGELFF
>.|.|TRBJ2-5|TRBV5-6
TGTGCCAGCAGCGGACCGGGACTTAGGGGGACCCAGTACTTC
CASSGPGLRGTQYF
>TRBD2|.|TRBJ2-7|TRBV28
TGTGCCAGCAGTTCCCCGCCGGGGACTAGCGGGAGGGCCTCCTACGAGCAGTACTTC
CASSSPPGTSGRASYEQYF
>.|.|TRBJ2-7|TRBV27
TGTGCCAGCAGTCCCCCAAAGCCTTACGAGCAGTACTTC
CASSPPKPYEQYF
>.|.|TRBJ1-6|TRBV9
TGTGCCAGCAGCGTAATAGACAGTAATTCACCCCTCCACTTT
CASSVIDSNSPLHF
>.|.|TRBJ1-5|TRBV6-1
TGTGCCAGCAGTGAGTCAGGTTATAGCAATCAGCCCCAGCATTTT
CASSESGYSNQPQHF
>.|.|TRBJ2-2|TRBV28
TGTGCCAGCAGTTTACCCATAGGGGCCGGGGAGCTGTTTTTT
CASSLPIGAGELFF
>TRBD2|.|TRBJ2-1|TRBV3-1/TRBV3-2
TGTGCCAGCAGCCCCCGACTAGCGGGAGATCACAATGAGCAGTTCTTC
CASSPRLAGDHNEQFF
>.|.|TRBJ2-6|TRBV18
TGTGCCAGCTCACCCCCGGACTTCTCTGGGGCCAACGTCCTGACTTTC
CASSPPDFSGANVLTF
>TRBD1|.|TRBJ2-1|TRBV7-7
TGTGCTAGCAGCGACGGACATCAGGGGGCTGAGCAGTTCTTC
CASSDGHQGAEQFF
>.|.|TRBJ1-3|TRBV3-1/TRBV3-2
TGTGCCAGCAGCCAAGATGGGGCTCGATCGAGAGGAAACACCATATATTTT
CASSQDGARSRGNTIYF
>.|.|TRBJ1-2|TRBV28
TGTGCCAGCAGACCCGACTACCAACGGAGCTATGGCTACACCTTC
CASRPDYQRSYGYTF
>TRBD1|.|TRBJ2-6|TRBV19
TGTGCCAGTAGCCTTTTAGGGACAGGGGGCGGCTCGGGGGCCAACGTCCTGACTTTC
CASSLLGTGGGSGANVLTF
>.|.|TRBJ1-2|TRBV28
TGTGCCAGCAGCCTTGGGGGGTCCTACTATGGCTACACCTTC
CASSLGGSYYGYTF
>TRBD1|.|TRBJ1-2|TRBV9
TGTGCCAGCAGCGTTCAACCGGGACAGGGGACTGGCTACACCTTC
CASSVQPGQGTGYTF
>.|.|TRBJ2-7|TRBV3-1/TRBV3-2
TGTGCCAGCAGCCAAGTGTGGACAGCCGCTAACGAGCAGTACTTC
CASSQVWTAANEQYF
>.|.|TRBJ1-6|TRBV2
TGTGCCAGCTCCAGGGCTTATAATTCACCCCTCCACTTT
CASSRAYNSPLHF
>.|many|TRBJ2-7|TRBV21-1
TGTGCCAGCACCCCTTTCTCCTACGAGCAGTACTTC
CASTPFSYEQYF
>.|.|TRBJ2-1|TRBV7-2
TGTGCCAGCAGCTTAGTTTCGACTTACAATGAGCAGTTCTTC
CASSLVSTYNEQFF
>.|.|TRBJ2-7|TRBV7-3
TGTGCCAGCAGCCGGTGGGCCTCCTACGAGCAGTACTTC
CASSRWASYEQYF
>.|.|TRBJ1-1|TRBV7-9
TGTGCCAGCAGCTTAGGACGGGTCACTGAAGCTTTCTTT
CASSLGRVTEAFF
>.|.|TRBJ2-7|TRBV30
TGTGCCTGGAGCCTGGAACGGGATATCGAGCAGTACTTC
CAWSLERDIEQYF
>.|few|TRBJ1-5|TRBV9
TGTGCCAGCAGCTACAGGGAAAATCAGCCCCAGCATTTT
CASSYRENQPQHF
>.|.|TRBJ2-7|TRBV11-2
TGTGCCAGCAGCTTAGATACTTACCTTGACTACTCCTACGAGCAGTACTTC
CASSLDTYLDYSYEQYF
>.|.|TRBJ1-2|TRBV28
TGTGCCAGCAGTTTACTTAGTGACTATGGCTACACCTTC
CASSLLSDYGYTF
>.|.|TRBJ1-1|TRBV28
TGTGCCAGCTCCAGGGCCACGAGAACTGAAGCTTTCTTT
CASSRATRTEAFF